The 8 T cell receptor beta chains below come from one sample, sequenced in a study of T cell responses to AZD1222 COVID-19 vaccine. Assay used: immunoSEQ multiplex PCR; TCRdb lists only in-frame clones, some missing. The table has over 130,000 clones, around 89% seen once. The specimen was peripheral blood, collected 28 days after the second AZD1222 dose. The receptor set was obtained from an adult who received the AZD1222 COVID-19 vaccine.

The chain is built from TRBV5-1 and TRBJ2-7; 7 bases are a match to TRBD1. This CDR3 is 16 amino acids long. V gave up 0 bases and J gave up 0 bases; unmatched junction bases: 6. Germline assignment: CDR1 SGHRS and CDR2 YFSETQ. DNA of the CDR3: TGCGCCAGCAGCTTGGCCGGTAGGGACAGCTCCTACGAGCAGTACTTC. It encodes CASSLAGRDSSYEQYF.

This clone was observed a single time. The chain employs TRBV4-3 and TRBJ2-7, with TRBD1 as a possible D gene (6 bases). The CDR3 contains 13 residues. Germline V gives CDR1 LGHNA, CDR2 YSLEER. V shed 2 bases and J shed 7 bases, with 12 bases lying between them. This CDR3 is CASSQTTRGEQYF. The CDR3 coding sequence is TGCGCCAGCAGCCAAACTACAAGGGGGGAGCAGTACTTC.

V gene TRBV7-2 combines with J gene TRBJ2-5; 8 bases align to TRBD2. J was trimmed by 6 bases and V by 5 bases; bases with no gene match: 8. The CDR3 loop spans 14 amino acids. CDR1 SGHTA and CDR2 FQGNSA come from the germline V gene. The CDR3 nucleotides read TGTGCCAGCAGCGATACGGGAGGGTTCAAGACCCAGTACTTC. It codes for CASSDTGGFKTQYF.

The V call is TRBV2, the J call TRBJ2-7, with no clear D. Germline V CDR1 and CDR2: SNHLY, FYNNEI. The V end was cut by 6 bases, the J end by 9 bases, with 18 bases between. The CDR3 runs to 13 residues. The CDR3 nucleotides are TGTGCCAGCAGGGTAGTAGTCCCTATGCGGCAGTACTTC. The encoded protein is CASRVVVPMRQYF.

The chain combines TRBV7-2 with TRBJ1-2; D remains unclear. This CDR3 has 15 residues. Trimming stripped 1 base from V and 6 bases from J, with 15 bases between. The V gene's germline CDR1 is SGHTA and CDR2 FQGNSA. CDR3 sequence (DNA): TGTGCCAGCAGCTTAGGGCTTTTTGAAGGGCATGGCTACACCTTC. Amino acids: CASSLGLFEGHGYTF. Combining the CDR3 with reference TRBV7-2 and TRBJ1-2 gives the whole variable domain GAGVSQSPSNKVTEKGKDVELRCDPISGHTALYWYRQSLGQGLEFLIYFQGNSAPDKSGLPSDRFSAERTGGSVSTLTIQRTQQEDSAVYLCASSLGLFEGHGYTFGSGTRLTVV.

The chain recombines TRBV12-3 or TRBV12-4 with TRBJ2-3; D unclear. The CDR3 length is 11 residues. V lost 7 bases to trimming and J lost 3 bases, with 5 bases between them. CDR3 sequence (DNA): TGTGCCAGCACTGAGACAGATACGCAGTATTTT. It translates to CASTETDTQYF.

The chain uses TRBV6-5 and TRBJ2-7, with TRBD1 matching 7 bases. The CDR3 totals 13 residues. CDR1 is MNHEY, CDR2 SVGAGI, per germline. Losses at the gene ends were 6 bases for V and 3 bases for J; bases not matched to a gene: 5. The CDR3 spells CASRRQGNYEQYF. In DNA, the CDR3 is TGTGCCAGCAGGAGACAGGGTAACTACGAGCAGTACTTC.

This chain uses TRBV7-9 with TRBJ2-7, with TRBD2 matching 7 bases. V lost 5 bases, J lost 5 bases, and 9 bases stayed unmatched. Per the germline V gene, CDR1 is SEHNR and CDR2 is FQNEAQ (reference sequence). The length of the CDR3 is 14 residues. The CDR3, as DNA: TGTGCCAGCAGCCCTACTAGCGCTCGTAACGAGCAGTACTTC. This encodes CASSPTSARNEQYF.